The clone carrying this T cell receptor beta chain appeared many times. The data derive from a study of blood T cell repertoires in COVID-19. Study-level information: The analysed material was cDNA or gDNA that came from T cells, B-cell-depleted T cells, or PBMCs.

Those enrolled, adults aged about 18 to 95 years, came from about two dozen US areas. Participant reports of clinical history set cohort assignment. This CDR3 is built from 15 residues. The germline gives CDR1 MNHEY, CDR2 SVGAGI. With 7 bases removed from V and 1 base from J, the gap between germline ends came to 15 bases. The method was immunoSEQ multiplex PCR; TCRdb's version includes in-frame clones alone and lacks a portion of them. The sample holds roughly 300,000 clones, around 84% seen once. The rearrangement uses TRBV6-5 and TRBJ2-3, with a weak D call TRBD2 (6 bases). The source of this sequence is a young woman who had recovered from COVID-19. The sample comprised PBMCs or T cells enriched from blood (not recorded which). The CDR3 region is CASTWRSSGTDTQYF. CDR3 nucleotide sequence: TGTGCCAGCACCTGGAGGTCTAGCGGCACAGATACGCAGTATTTT.